Presented here are 24 T cell receptor beta chains from one specimen sequenced in a study of cytomegalovirus exposure and HLA in healthy donors. The study ran its PCR with 60 Vbeta and 13 Jbeta primers. Sequencing was performed with immunoSEQ multiplex PCR; in TCRdb, only in-frame clones are kept and a portion is missing. The sample yields over 95,000 clones, around 77% seen once. Input material: PBMCs. These receptors came from a woman in her 30s in good health and CMV-seropositive.

The chain has TRBV19 and TRBJ1-6; D gene uncertain. The V gene lost 7 bases and the J gene lost 8 bases, with 15 bases spanning the gap. The length of the CDR3 is 14 residues. CDR1 LNHDA and CDR2 SQIVND come from the germline V gene (reference sequence). CDR3 sequence (DNA): TGTGCCAGTAAAACGGTGGCTAGCGATTCACCCCTCCACTTT. Protein sequence: CASKTVASDSPLHF.

Only one count was recorded for this clone. The V gene is TRBV10-2, the J gene TRBJ1-1; no clear D gene. CDR3 size: 18 residues. V dropped 2 bases and J dropped 0 bases, with 19 bases sitting between them. The germline CDR1 and CDR2 sequences are WSHSY and SAAADI. The CDR3 protein is CASSERKAALALNTEAFF. In DNA form, the CDR3 reads TGCGCCAGCAGTGAGCGAAAGGCGGCGCTAGCCTTGAACACTGAAGCTTTCTTT.

The chain has TRBV18 and TRBJ1-3, with D possibly being TRBD1 (6 bases). The CDR3 spans 17 residues. The germline V and J ends were trimmed by 0 bases and 0 bases, with 12 bases remaining between them. Germline CDR1 reads KGHSH; CDR2 reads LQKENI. The CDR3 region has the DNA TGTGCCAGCTCACCACCGTCCGGGGGGGCCTCTGGAAACACCATATATTTT. It specifies CASSPPSGGASGNTIYF.

DNA of the CDR3: TGCGCCAGCAGCCCCTTGGGACAGGGGGCATACGAGCAGTACTTC. This gives the protein CASSPLGQGAYEQYF. This chain uses TRBV5-1 with TRBJ2-7, with 12 nucleotides matching TRBD1. The junction had 6 bases not matched to a gene; V was cut back by 4 bases and J by 4 bases. This CDR3 spans 15 amino acids. Germline CDR1 SGHRS, CDR2 YFSETQ. Full variable domain (missing parts from reference TRBV5-1 and TRBJ2-7): KAGVTQTPRYLIKTRGQQVTLSCSPISGHRSVSWYQQTPGQGLQFLFEYFSETQRNKGNFPGRFSGRQFSNSRSEMNVSTLELGDSALYLCASSPLGQGAYEQYFGPGTRLTVT.

This chain links TRBV28 with TRBJ1-5; no definite D call. In germline, CDR1 is MDHEN, CDR2 SYDVKM. The CDR3 is 15 amino acids. V lost 5 bases and J lost 0, with 11 bases in between. The CDR3 nucleotides read TGTGCCAGCAGTATTACAGTTTATAGCAATCAGCCCCAGCATTTT. This gives the protein CASSITVYSNQPQHF.

The J gene is TRBJ2-2, the V gene TRBV7-6; no definite D call. V shed 5 bases and J shed 3 bases, with 7 bases lying between them. The CDR3 is 13 amino acids. Germline loops: CDR1 SGHVS, CDR2 FNYEAQ. CDR3 nucleotides: TGTGCCAGCAGCCCCACATACACCGGGGAGCTGTTTTTT. This codes for CASSPTYTGELFF.

CDR3 bases: TGTGCCAGCAGCTTTCCAAAGACAGGTGGATCCTACAATGAGCAGTTCTTC. Translating gives CASSFPKTGGSYNEQFF. The rearrangement uses TRBV7-9 and TRBJ2-1, with D possibly matching TRBD1 (6 bases). V was pared by 3 bases and J by 1 base, with 16 bases between. From germline, CDR1 is SEHNR and CDR2 FQNEAQ (reference sequence). The CDR3 runs 17 residues. Full variable domain (remainder filled in from reference TRBV7-9 and TRBJ2-1): DTGVSQNPRHKITKRGQNVTFRCDPISEHNRLYWYRQTLGQGPEFLTYFQNEAQLEKSRLLSDRFSAERPKGSFSTLEIQRTEQGDSAMYLCASSFPKTGGSYNEQFFGPGTRLTVL.

This chain joins TRBV6-5 and TRBJ1-5; D is ambiguous. The CDR3 covers 13 residues. V lost 2 bases to trimming and J lost 9 bases, with 11 bases between them. The germline CDR1 and CDR2 sequences are MNHEY and SVGAGI. The CDR3 nucleotides read TGTGCCAGCAGTTACGGGCTCGACCGGCCCCAGCATTTT. Translated, it gives CASSYGLDRPQHF.

This rearrangement joins TRBV10-3 to TRBJ1-2; 9 bases are shared with TRBD1. In germline, CDR1 is ENHRY, CDR2 SYGVKD. The ends lost 2 bases at V and 2 bases at J; junction bases unmatched: 0. The CDR3 is 14 amino acids. The CDR3 region has the DNA TGTGCCATCAGTGAGGGACAGGGGAACTATGGCTACACCTTC. It is translated as CAISEGQGNYGYTF.

This rearrangement joins TRBV10-1 to TRBJ1-5; D is possibly TRBD1 (6 bases). The V gene lost 6 bases and the J gene lost 3 bases, with 9 bases spanning the gap. From germline, CDR1 is WNHNN and CDR2 SYGVQD (reference sequence). The CDR3 consists of 13 residues. The CDR3 here is CASSQGFNQPQHF. CDR3 bases: TGCGCCAGCAGCCAGGGGTTCAATCAGCCCCAGCATTTT.

The chain employs TRBV19 and TRBJ1-2, with 9 nucleotides matching TRBD1. The CDR3 has 16 amino acids. V trimming: 4 bases; J trimming: 2 bases; junction bases outside the gene matches: 8. Looked up from germline, CDR1 is LNHDA and CDR2 is SQIVND (reference sequence). CDR3 nucleotides: TGTGCCAGTAGTAAACACGGGACAGGGCCCAACTATGGCTACACCTTC. Encoded protein: CASSKHGTGPNYGYTF.

V is TRBV4-2 and J is TRBJ2-5; TRBD2 aligns across 10 bases. The DNA end favors TRBJ2-7, so the J call may be wrong. Germline V gives CDR1 LGHNA, CDR2 YNFKEQ. The CDR3 covers 15 residues. CDR3 coding DNA: TGTGCCAGCAGCCAAGATACTAGCGGGGCCAGCGAGCAGTACTTC. This translates into CASSQDTSGASEQYF.

The V gene is TRBV11-3, the J gene TRBJ1-1, with D perhaps TRBD1 (6 bases). This CDR3 is 15 amino acids long. Trimming took 7 bases from V and 0 from J, leaving 15 bases between them. CDR1 SGHNT and CDR2 YENEEA come from the germline V gene. CDR3 bases: TGTGCCAGCACTAATGGACAGCTCATGAACACTGAAGCTTTCTTT. Its translation is CASTNGQLMNTEAFF.

This rearrangement joins TRBV18 to TRBJ1-1, with D unclear. The germline CDR1 and CDR2 sequences are KGHSH and LQKENI. V lost 4 bases and J lost 3, with 21 bases in between. CDR3 length equals 17 residues. The CDR3 reads CASSHEVGFSSDTEAFF. CDR3 DNA: TGTGCCAGCTCACACGAGGTCGGGTTTAGTTCGGACACTGAAGCTTTCTTT.

This clone was recorded a few times. This chain links TRBV6-5 with TRBJ1-2; D might be TRBD1 (5 bases). Trimming took off 6 bases at V and 1 base at J, with 12 bases between the two ends. The CDR3 spans 14 residues. Germline CDR1 reads MNHEY; CDR2 reads SVGAGI. CDR3 in amino acids: CASSWARVNYGYTF. CDR3 coding DNA: TGTGCCAGCAGCTGGGCCAGGGTTAACTATGGCTACACCTTC.

This clone was seen only a few times. This chain uses TRBV19 with TRBJ1-3; 8 bases fit TRBD1. Germline loops: CDR1 LNHDA, CDR2 SQIVND (reference sequence). V was clipped by 7 bases and J by 0 bases; unmatched bases: 2. The CDR3 has 14 residues. CDR3 nucleotides: TGTGCCAGTACGACAGGGGTCTCTGGAAACACCATATATTTT. It yields the protein CASTTGVSGNTIYF.

In this sample, this clone turned up a few times. The chain couples TRBV5-1 to TRBJ2-4; weak D call: TRBD2 (6 bases). This CDR3 is built from 15 residues. Germline V gives CDR1 SGHRS, CDR2 YFSETQ. V was cut by 2 bases and J by 4 bases, with 13 bases left in between. CDR3 sequence reads: CASSLRRDGKNIQYF. The CDR3 nucleotides are TGCGCCAGCAGCTTAAGGAGGGACGGGAAAAACATTCAGTACTTC.

V usage is TRBV19 and J usage is TRBJ2-3, with 8 positions matching TRBD2. After removal of 7 bases from V and 5 bases from J, the junction contained 8 bases not matched to a gene. The V gene's germline CDR1 is LNHDA and CDR2 SQIVND (reference sequence). This CDR3 spans 14 amino acids. The CDR3 DNA is TGTGCCAGTAATGAAGCGGGAGTTAGAGATACGCAGTATTTT. Residues: CASNEAGVRDTQYF.

The chain recombines TRBV5-6 with TRBJ2-3; no clear D. This CDR3 region has 15 residues. The germline CDR1 and CDR2 sequences are SGHDT and YYEEEE. The ends were cut back, 3 bases at V and 3 bases at J, with 14 bases in the middle. The DNA for the CDR3 is TGTGCCAGCAGCTCCCCCCGTATCTTGACAGATACGCAGTATTTT. Its translation is CASSSPRILTDTQYF.

The genes are TRBV5-1 and TRBJ2-5; possibly TRBD1 for D (6 bases). The J call may be mistaken, given a closer DNA end match to TRBJ2-7. Per the germline V gene, CDR1 is SGHRS and CDR2 is YFSETQ. CDR3 size: 14 residues. CDR3 sequence: CASSFLGDNYEQYF. CDR3 DNA: TGCGCCAGCAGCTTCCTTGGGGACAACTACGAGCAGTACTTC.

This chain connects TRBV28 to TRBJ2-7; a possible D gene is TRBD1 (5 bases). Germline values: CDR1 MDHEN, CDR2 SYDVKM. This CDR3 contains 16 residues. Trimming pared 5 bases from V and 0 bases from J, leaving 17 bases between. The CDR3 sequence is CASSLTTTVSSYEQYF. The CDR3 bases are TGTGCCAGCAGTCTAACAACGACAGTGAGCTCCTACGAGCAGTACTTC.

The chain recombines TRBV5-5 with TRBJ2-7; D call uncertain. Trimming stripped 1 base from V and 1 base from J, with 6 bases between. The length of the CDR3 is 13 residues. Germline CDR1 reads SGHKS; CDR2 reads YYEKEE (reference sequence). CDR3 residues: CASSLSVSYEQYF. The CDR3 nucleotides are TGTGCCAGCAGCTTGTCTGTATCCTACGAGCAGTACTTC.

The chain recombines TRBV15 with TRBJ2-7, with D possibly being TRBD1 (5 bases). The CDR3 loop spans 14 amino acids. Trimming stripped 1 base from V and 4 bases from J, with 11 bases between. The V gene's germline CDR1 is LNHNV and CDR2 YYDKDF (reference sequence). The CDR3 nucleotides are TGTGCCACCAGCAGAGTTAAGGGGATTTACGAGCAGTACTTC. Encoded protein: CATSRVKGIYEQYF.

This rearrangement joins TRBV28 to TRBJ1-5; TRBD1 matches at 7 bases. This CDR3 is built from 15 residues. V lost 6 bases to trimming and J lost 4 bases; unmatched junction nucleotides: 9. CDR1 and CDR2 from the germline V gene are MDHEN and SYDVKM. The CDR3 is CASRRPGQINQPQHF. CDR3 bases: TGTGCCAGCAGACGTCCGGGACAGATAAATCAGCCCCAGCATTTT.